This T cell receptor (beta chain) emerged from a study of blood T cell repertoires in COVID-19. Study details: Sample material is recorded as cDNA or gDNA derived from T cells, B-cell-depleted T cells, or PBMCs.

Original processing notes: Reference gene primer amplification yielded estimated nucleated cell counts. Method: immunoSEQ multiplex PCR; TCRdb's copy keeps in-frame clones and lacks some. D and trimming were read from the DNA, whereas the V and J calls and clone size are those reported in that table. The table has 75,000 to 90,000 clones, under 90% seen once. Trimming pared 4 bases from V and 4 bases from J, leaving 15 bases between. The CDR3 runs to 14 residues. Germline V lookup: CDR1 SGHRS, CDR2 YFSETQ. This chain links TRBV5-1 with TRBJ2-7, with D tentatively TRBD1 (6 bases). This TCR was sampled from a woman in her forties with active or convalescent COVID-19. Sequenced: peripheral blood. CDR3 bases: TGCGCCAGCAGCACAAAGACAGGTACATACGAGCAGTACTTC. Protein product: CASSTKTGTYEQYF.